This TCR beta chain was sequenced for a study of blood T cell repertoires in COVID-19. About the research overall: Material from acute and convalescent COVID-19 was sourced from the United States, Italy and Spain. Nucleic acid was either cDNA or gDNA, and it came from T cells, B-cell-depleted T cells, or PBMCs.

Under the authors' procedure: How many nucleated cells were present was estimated from reference gene primer amplification. The data were produced by immunoSEQ multiplex PCR, yet TCRdb's version contains in-frame clones alone and is incomplete. That table furnishes V, J and clone size, whereas the DNA furnished D and trimming. Of 110,000 to 150,000 clones listed, roughly 80% are singletons. Germline V gene data show CDR1 as MDHEN and CDR2 as SYDVKM. V shed 6 bases and J shed 2 bases, with 17 bases lying between them. This CDR3 comprises 16 residues. The TCR comes from a middle-aged man with active or convalescent COVID-19. The sample consisted of peripheral blood. The chain uses TRBV28 and TRBJ1-5; D call uncertain. The CDR3 here is CASRSGRLLGNQPQHF. In nucleotides, the CDR3 is TGTGCCAGCAGGAGCGGACGCCTTTTAGGCAATCAGCCCCAGCATTTT. Variable domain in full (rest from reference TRBV28 and TRBJ1-5): DVKVTQSSRYLVKRTGEKVFLECVQDMDHENMFWYRQDPGLGLRLIYFSYDVKMKEKGDIPEGYSVSREKKERFSLILESASTNQTSMYLCASRSGRLLGNQPQHFGDGTRLSIL.